This T cell receptor (beta chain) emerged from a study of blood T cell repertoires in COVID-19. Trimming removed 3 bases from V and 4 bases from J; junction bases left unmatched: 11. There are 18 residues in the CDR3. Per the germline V gene, CDR1 is SGHRS and CDR2 is YFSETQ. Data came from immunoSEQ multiplex PCR; TCRdb stores just in-frame clones and leaves some out. The data show 75,000 to 90,000 clones, with around 87% seen just once and under 8.5% held by the top ten. The chain couples TRBV5-1 to TRBJ1-3; TRBD1 matches at 12 bases. The sample consisted of peripheral blood. This clonotype originated in a man older than 75 with active or convalescent COVID-19. The CDR3 reads CASSSGRGQGALGNTIYF. In nucleotides, the CDR3 is TGCGCCAGCAGCTCGGGTCGGGGACAGGGGGCCCTAGGAAACACCATATATTTT.